The clone carrying this T cell receptor (beta chain) was detected many times. The antigen is undetermined. Authors of the study amplified TCR beta CDR3 regions from RNA transcripts. RT-PCR in the first round (using the HTBI primer set) targeted the TCR CDR3. A single record per CDR3 protein comes from TCRdb applying MiXCR to the multiplex PCR reads. This sample has around 380,000 distinct CDR3 sequences, with approximately 13% found just once. At first hyperthyroidism diagnosis, before any ophthalmopathy symptoms, the blood sample was collected. The source of the PBMCs was over 8.5 ml of fresh peripheral blood. CDR1 GTSNPN and CDR2 SVGIG come from the germline V gene (reference sequence). The CDR3 is made up of 14 amino acids. V dropped 2 bases and J dropped 4; count of bases not matched to a gene: 3. These data originate in a study of T cells in Graves' hyperthyroidism and ophthalmopathy. At the level of the study: Pretreatment peripheral blood was obtained at initial diagnosis.

General study points: Blood shared most expanded thyroid clonotypes above 0.001.

The TCR was taken from a man aged 25 to 40 with Graves' hyperthyroidism that later progressed to Graves' ophthalmopathy. The source material was blood. The chain joins TRBV30 to TRBJ2-1; 9 bases are a match to TRBD2. Here the CDR3 DNA reads TGTGCCTGGAGTCAGACTAGCGGTTACAATGAGCAGTTCTTC. Its translation: CAWSQTSGYNEQFF.